This T cell receptor beta chain derives from a study of CD4 T cells in relation to SARS-CoV-2 and coronaviruses. For the study at large: Controls used an HIV-1 Nef peptide pool or no peptide.

CD4+ T cells from unexposed donors were obtained before the COVID-19 pandemic (2011-2018). CD4+ T cells were isolated from the cells after more than 8 days of culture. Worth noting for this clone: The antigen is unknown.

TCRdb's copy holds only in-frame clones and misses some; the assay was immunoSEQ multiplex PCR. The sample yields over 15,000 clones, roughly 80% seen once. Sequencing was done on a sample of CD4+ T cells from PBMCs, cultured in vitro. The TCR comes from a human donor in good health.

The chain's CDR3 is CASSSSGGGTEAFF. DNA of the CDR3: TGTGCCAGCAGCTCAAGCGGTGGGGGGACTGAAGCTTTCTTT. The chain is built from TRBV11-2 and TRBJ1-1, with TRBD1 as a possible D gene (5 bases). The CDR3 contains 14 residues. Trimming removed 4 bases from V and 5 bases from J, with 14 bases in between. The germline CDR1 and CDR2 sequences are SGHAT and FQNNGV.